These 2 T cell receptor beta chains originate from one sample sequenced in a study of blood T cell repertoires in COVID-19. TCRdb's copy holds only in-frame clones and misses some; the assay was immunoSEQ multiplex PCR. The sample has 100,000 to 150,000 clones, 80% to 90% seen once; the top ten hold roughly 2.1%. The specimen sequenced was peripheral blood. The receptors shown here come from a woman in her forties or fifties with acute or convalescent COVID-19.

The rearrangement joins TRBV5-1 to TRBJ1-5, with D possibly matching TRBD1 (6 bases). Trimming shortened V by 0 bases and J by 7 bases, and 11 bases separated the two germline ends. The CDR3 sequence is 14 residues long. From germline, CDR1 is SGHRS and CDR2 YFSETQ. This CDR3 reads CASSLGAGEQPQHF. CDR3 coding DNA: TGCGCCAGCAGCTTGGGGGCAGGGGAGCAGCCCCAGCATTTT. The full variable domain, with the rest looked up from reference TRBV5-1 and TRBJ1-5, is KAGVTQTPRYLIKTRGQQVTLSCSPISGHRSVSWYQQTPGQGLQFLFEYFSETQRNKGNFPGRFSGRQFSNSRSEMNVSTLELGDSALYLCASSLGAGEQPQHFGDGTRLSIL.

The chain recombines TRBV5-6 with TRBJ2-7, with D possibly matching TRBD1 (6 bases). Germline V gene lookup returns CDR1 SGHDT and CDR2 YYEEEE. CDR3 length: 14 residues. Trimming cost V 9 bases and J 2 bases, with 18 bases left between them. CDR3 protein: CATTTGRATYEQYF. Here the CDR3 DNA reads TGTGCCACCACCACAGGGCGCGCGACCTACGAGCAGTACTTC.